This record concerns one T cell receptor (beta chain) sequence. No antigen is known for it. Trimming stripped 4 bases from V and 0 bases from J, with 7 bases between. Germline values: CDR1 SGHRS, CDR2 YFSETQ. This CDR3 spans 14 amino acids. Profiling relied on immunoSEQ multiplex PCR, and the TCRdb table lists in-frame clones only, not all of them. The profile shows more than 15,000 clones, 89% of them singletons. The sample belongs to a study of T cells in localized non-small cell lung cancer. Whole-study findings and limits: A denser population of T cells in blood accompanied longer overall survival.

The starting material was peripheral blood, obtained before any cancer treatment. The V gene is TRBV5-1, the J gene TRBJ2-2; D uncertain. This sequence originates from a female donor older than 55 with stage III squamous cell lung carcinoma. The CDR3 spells CASSPAPNTGELFF. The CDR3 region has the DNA TGCGCCAGCAGCCCGGCGCCGAACACCGGGGAGCTGTTTTTT.